Listed below are T cell receptor beta chains from one sample, sequenced in a study of T cell changes during pregnancy in multiple sclerosis. The data were produced by immunoSEQ multiplex PCR, yet TCRdb's version contains in-frame clones alone and is incomplete. Of about 30,000 clones in the sample, 93% were seen once. Sequenced here: CD4+ T cells from peripheral blood mononuclear cells, sampled after pregnancy. All receptors come from a female donor with multiple sclerosis, enrolled in a pregnancy study. CDR3s include the opening cysteine and the closing phenylalanine or tryptophan. D genes are given only for firm matches. Clone sizes are given selectively: once, few, many, or a class where the clone is expanded.

V,J,size,length,D,DNA,CDR3
TRBV27,TRBJ1-5,.,15,TRBD1,TGTGCCAGCAGTCCCTGGGACAGAGGGAATCAGCCCCAGCATTTT,CASSPWDRGNQPQHF
TRBV14,TRBJ1-3,.,16,.,TGTGCCAGCAGCAACTTCAGGATCCGCTCTGGAAACACCATATATTTT,CASSNFRIRSGNTIYF
TRBV11-2,TRBJ2-3,.,14,.,TGTGCCAGCACCTTGCGGGGCGGCACAGATACGCAGTATTTT,CASTLRGGTDTQYF
TRBV19,TRBJ1-5,once,14,.,TGTGCCAGTAGTCCCCCGGGGGGAAATCAGCCCCAGCATTTT,CASSPPGGNQPQHF
TRBV5-5,TRBJ1-2,.,15,TRBD1,TGTGCCAGCAGCCGATTAGGGGGCACGGGTCGTGGCTACACCTTC,CASSRLGGTGRGYTF
TRBV7-8,TRBJ2-7,.,17,.,TGTGCCAGCAGCCCCAGTGTCAGGGAAGGGGGTCTCTACGAGCAGTACTTC,CASSPSVREGGLYEQYF
TRBV29-1,TRBJ1-5,.,24,TRBD1,TGCAGCCTTGGAATTGGCCCACGAGCACGATACGTTGACAGGGGAAGATGGATCAATCAGCCCCAGCATTTT,CSLGIGPRARYVDRGRWINQPQHF
TRBV18,TRBJ2-2,.,16,TRBD1,TGTGCCAGCTCACCACCGGGGACAGGGATGGCCGGGGAGCTGTTTTTT,CASSPPGTGMAGELFF
TRBV5-4,TRBJ1-1,once,19,TRBD1,TGTGCCAGCAGCTTGGATCTTGGACAGGGGACCGTGATGAACACTGAAGCTTTCTTT,CASSLDLGQGTVMNTEAFF
TRBV27,TRBJ1-4,once,16,.,TGTGCCAGCAGTTTATCGGCAGGGGTACCTAATGAAAAACTGTTTTTT,CASSLSAGVPNEKLFF
TRBV7-8,TRBJ2-7,.,12,.,TGTGCCAGCAGCTTAATTCGGTACGAGCAGTACTTC,CASSLIRYEQYF
TRBV18,TRBJ2-7,.,15,TRBD1,TGTGCCAGCTCCCAAGGACAGGGGAGCTCCTACGAGCAGTACTTC,CASSQGQGSSYEQYF
TRBV7-9,TRBJ2-2,.,15,.,TGTGCCAGCAGCCCCGGCCAGGGCTACACCGGGGAGCTGTTTTTT,CASSPGQGYTGELFF
TRBV11-3,TRBJ2-5,.,14,TRBD2,TGTGCCAGCAGCGACCCCCGGGGGGAAGAGACCCAGTACTTC,CASSDPRGEETQYF
TRBV11-1,TRBJ2-7,.,15,TRBD2,TGTGCCAGCAGCTTAGAGGCGGGAGGGCCGCGCGAGCAGTACTTC,CASSLEAGGPREQYF
TRBV2,TRBJ2-7,.,12,TRBD1,TGTGCCAGCAGCGAGACCCGGGACAGGAGGCGCTTC,CASSETRDRRRF
TRBV13,TRBJ1-2,.,12,.,TGTGCCAGCAGCTTATCACAGATAGGCTACACCTTC,CASSLSQIGYTF
TRBV7-3,TRBJ1-1,.,12,TRBD1,TGTGCCAGCAGCGCGGGACAGACTGAAGCTTTCTTT,CASSAGQTEAFF
TRBV11-3,TRBJ2-1,.,12,TRBD1,TGTGCCAGCAGCCGATGGACAGGGGAGCAGTTCTTC,CASSRWTGEQFF
TRBV19,TRBJ2-2,.,21,TRBD2,TGTGCCTCCAGTAGATCGCAGAACGGGAGGGCCGGGTATCGAAAGGCCGGGGAGCTGTTTTTT,CASSRSQNGRAGYRKAGELFF
TRBV7-8,TRBJ1-5,.,14,TRBD1,TGTGCCAGCAGCTCCGCAGGGGGCAGGGAGCCCCAGCATTTT,CASSSAGGREPQHF
TRBV5-6,TRBJ1-4,.,15,TRBD1,TGTGCCAGCAGCTCCCGGGACAGGGCTAATGAAAAACTGTTTTTT,CASSSRDRANEKLFF
TRBV6-5,TRBJ2-2,.,16,.,TGTGCCAGCAGTTATTTAAGCACCCGGAACACCGGGGAGCTGTTTTTT,CASSYLSTRNTGELFF
TRBV7-9,TRBJ1-2,.,14,.,TGTGCCAGCAGCTTAGGAGGAGCGACCTATGGCTACACCTTC,CASSLGGATYGYTF
TRBV19,TRBJ2-4,.,18,TRBD2,TGTGCCAGTAGTATCGGCAGAGGGCCATCAGGCCGGGGGGACATTCAGTACTTC,CASSIGRGPSGRGDIQYF
TRBV2,TRBJ2-1,once,17,TRBD2,TGTGCCAGCAGTGAAGCGGGCAGCGGGAGAGGCTACAATGAGCAGTTCTTC,CASSEAGSGRGYNEQFF
TRBV6-5,TRBJ2-7,.,13,.,TGTGCCAGCCGGGGGGCAAACTCCTACGAGCAGTACTTC,CASRGANSYEQYF
TRBV27,TRBJ2-7,.,15,.,TGTGCCAGCAGGTGGTTGACTAACTCGGTCTACGAGCAGTACTTC,CASRWLTNSVYEQYF
TRBV5-1,TRBJ2-1,.,13,TRBD2,TGCGCCAGCATGGTAGCGGGAGCACGAGAGCAGTTCTTC,CASMVAGAREQFF
TRBV2,TRBJ1-6,.,15,TRBD1,TGTGCCAGAGGACAGGCGGCTTCGAGCAATTCACCCCTCCACTTT,CARGQAASSNSPLHF
TRBV5-6,TRBJ1-6,once,15,.,TGTGCCAGCAGCTTGGCCGGGGGTGTAGATTCACCCCTCCACTTT,CASSLAGGVDSPLHF
TRBV29-1,TRBJ2-4,.,15,.,TGCAGCGTTACCCGGGACACCAATTGGGGAAACATTCAGTACTTC,CSVTRDTNWGNIQYF
TRBV5-1,TRBJ1-4,.,16,.,TGCGCCAGCAGCCCCGGTGGAGTTGCAACTAATGAAAAACTGTTTTTT,CASSPGGVATNEKLFF
TRBV5-1,TRBJ1-1,.,15,TRBD1,TGCGCCAGCAGTTTCGGACAGGGGGCGGGTACTGAAGCTTTCTTT,CASSFGQGAGTEAFF
TRBV5-6,TRBJ2-7,.,15,.,TGTGCCAGCAGCTTGGAGACACTTCCTTACCGGGAGCAGTACTTC,CASSLETLPYREQYF
TRBV7-6,TRBJ2-3,.,15,.,TGTGCCAGCAGCTCCAGGGCCCCGGGCGCAGATACGCAGTATTTT,CASSSRAPGADTQYF
TRBV11-3,TRBJ2-1,.,12,.,TGTGCCAGCAGCTTAGAAGGAGGCGAGCAGTTCTTC,CASSLEGGEQFF
TRBV9,TRBJ2-3,once,15,.,TGTGCCAGCAGCGTAGAAGGAGCCCGCACAGATACGCAGTATTTT,CASSVEGARTDTQYF
TRBV6-1,TRBJ2-5,.,17,TRBD2,TGTGCCAGCAGTGATACCCGACTAGCCGAAACTCAAGAGACCCAGTACTTC,CASSDTRLAETQETQYF
TRBV9,TRBJ1-1,once,14,TRBD1,TGTGCCAGCAGCGGTGGACAGGGGAACACTGAAGCTTTCTTT,CASSGGQGNTEAFF
TRBV5-5,TRBJ1-5,.,15,TRBD1,TGTGCCAGCAGAACGACGGGACAGGGGGATCAGCCCCAGCATTTT,CASRTTGQGDQPQHF